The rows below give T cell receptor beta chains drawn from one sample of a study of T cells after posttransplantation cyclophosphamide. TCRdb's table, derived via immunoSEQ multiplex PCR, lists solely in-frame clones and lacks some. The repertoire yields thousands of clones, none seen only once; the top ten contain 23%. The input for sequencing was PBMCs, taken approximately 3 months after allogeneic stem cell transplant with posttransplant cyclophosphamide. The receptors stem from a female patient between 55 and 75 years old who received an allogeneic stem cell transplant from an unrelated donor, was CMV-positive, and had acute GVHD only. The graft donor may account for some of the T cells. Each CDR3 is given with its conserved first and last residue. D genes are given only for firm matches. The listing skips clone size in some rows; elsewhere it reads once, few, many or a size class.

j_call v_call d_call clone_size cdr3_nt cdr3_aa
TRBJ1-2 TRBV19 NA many TGTGCCAGTATGGGCTTCGGCTACACCTTC CASMGFGYTF
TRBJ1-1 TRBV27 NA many TGTGCCAGCAGTTTATCGTGGGGGCAGGGGGCTTTCTTT CASSLSWGQGAFF
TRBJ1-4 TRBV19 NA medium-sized TGTGCCAGTAGTACCCCCGCAAGCACTAATGAAAAACTGTTTTTT CASSTPASTNEKLFF
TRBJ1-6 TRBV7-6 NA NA TGTGCCAGCAGCTTAGATACAGAGTATAATTCACCCCTCCACTTT CASSLDTEYNSPLHF
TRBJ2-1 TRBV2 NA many TGTGCCAGCAGCCCCTGGGGGGCAGGGGGTATCAATGAGCAGTTCTTC CASSPWGAGGINEQFF
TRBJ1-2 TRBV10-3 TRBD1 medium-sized TGTGCCATCAGGGGACAGCCAGATGGCTACACCTTC CAIRGQPDGYTF
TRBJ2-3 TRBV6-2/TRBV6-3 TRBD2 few TGTGCCAGCAGCTACCCCAAACGATTAGCGGGACGCACAGATACGCAGTATTTT CASSYPKRLAGRTDTQYF
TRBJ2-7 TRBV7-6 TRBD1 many TGTGCCAGCAGCTCCGGGACAGGGGGAGGCGAGCAGTACTTC CASSSGTGGGEQYF
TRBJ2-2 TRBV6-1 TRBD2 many TGTGCCAGCAGTGCGGCGGGGGTTAACACCGGGGAGCTGTTTTTT CASSAAGVNTGELFF
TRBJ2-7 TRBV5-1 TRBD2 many TGCGCCAGCAGCTTGCTAGCGGGGAGCTCCTACGAGCAGTACTTC CASSLLAGSSYEQYF
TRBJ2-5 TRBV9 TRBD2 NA TGTGCCAGCAGCGTCAACCCCGGGGGGCAAGAGACCCAGTACTTC CASSVNPGGQETQYF
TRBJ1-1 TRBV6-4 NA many TGTGCCAGCAGTGACACCGACAGAGGCACTGAAGCTTTCTTT CASSDTDRGTEAFF
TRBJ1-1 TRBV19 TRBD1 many TGTGCCAGTAGTATAAGGGGGCGGGACACTGAAGCTTTCTTT CASSIRGRDTEAFF
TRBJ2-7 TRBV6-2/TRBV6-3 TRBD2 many TGTGCCACCATAGCGGGGGCTACCTACGAGCAGTACTTC CATIAGATYEQYF
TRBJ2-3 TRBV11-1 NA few TGTGCCAGCAGCTTAGCGCGGCTAGCCACGAGAGATACGCAGTATTTT CASSLARLATRDTQYF
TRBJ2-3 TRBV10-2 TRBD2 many TGCGCCAGCAGGGAGACTAGCAACACAGATACGCAGTATTTT CASRETSNTDTQYF
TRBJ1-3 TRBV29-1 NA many TGCAGCGTTGTAAAGGGTGGAAACACCATATATTTT CSVVKGGNTIYF
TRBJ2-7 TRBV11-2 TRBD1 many TGTGCCAGCACCCGGGACAGCTACGAGCAGTACTTC CASTRDSYEQYF
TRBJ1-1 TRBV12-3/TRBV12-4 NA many TGTGCCAGCAGTTTTTTAGGGGAACTGAGCACTGAAGCTTTCTTT CASSFLGELSTEAFF
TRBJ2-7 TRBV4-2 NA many TGTGCCAGCAGCCGCTCATCGGACTTGACATACGAGCAGTACTTC CASSRSSDLTYEQYF
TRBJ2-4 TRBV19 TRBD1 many TGTGCCAGCCTAGGACAGGGTGGGCTGGACCTGGTGGAGAACATTCAGTACTTC CASLGQGGLDLVENIQYF
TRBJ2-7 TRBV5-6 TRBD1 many TGTGCCAGCAGGGACGGGACAGGGGGTTCCTACGAGCAGTACTTC CASRDGTGGSYEQYF
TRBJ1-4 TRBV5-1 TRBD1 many TGCGCCAGCAGCCCCGGGACAGGGAGTGAAAAACTGTTTTTT CASSPGTGSEKLFF
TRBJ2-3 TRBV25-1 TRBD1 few TGTGCCAGCAGTGAGTACTTTACAGACAGGGGGCTGGAAACAGATACGCAGTATTTT CASSEYFTDRGLETDTQYF
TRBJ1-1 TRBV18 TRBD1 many TGTGCCAGCTCCCAAGGGACAGGGGAAATGGCTTTCTTT CASSQGTGEMAFF
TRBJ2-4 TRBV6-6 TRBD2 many TGTGCCAGCAGTTACCAAGCGGGGGTAGCCAAAAACATTCAGTACTTC CASSYQAGVAKNIQYF
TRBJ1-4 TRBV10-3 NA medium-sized TGTGCCATCAGTGAGTCGGGGGCGCAAGGAGAAAAACTGTTTTTT CAISESGAQGEKLFF
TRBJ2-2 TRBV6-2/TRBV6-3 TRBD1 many TGTGCCAGCAGTTACTCGATACAGGGGCCCACCGGGGAGCTGTTTTTT CASSYSIQGPTGELFF
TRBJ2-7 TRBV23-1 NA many TGCGCCAGCAGTCAGGACTTTCTGGGGGAGCAGTACTTC CASSQDFLGEQYF